This record looks at one T cell receptor beta chain sequence and its context. Its antigen is unidentified. The CDR3 is 14 residues long. Germline CDR1 reads SGHRS; CDR2 reads YFSETQ. The ends were cut back, 0 bases at V and 5 bases at J, with 11 bases in the middle. The sample is drawn from a study of Tregs in tolerant kidney transplant recipients. The assay was immunoSEQ multiplex PCR, and TCRdb's table has in-frame clones only and misses some. The sample consists of about 77,000 clones, 95% to 98% of them appearing once. Study outcomes and limitations: This study did not directly address biological reproducibility. Findings come from small patient numbers and require larger validation.

Thawed PBMCs were FACS-sorted into unstimulated CD4+CD25+CD127- regulatory T cells, CD4+CD25- non-regulatory cells, CD4 and CD8 cells. This clonotype originated in a human donor who received a combined kidney and bone marrow transplant. V usage is TRBV5-1 and J usage is TRBJ1-2, with D unclear. Sequences were derived from CD4+ T cells from blood, sampled before the transplant. The CDR3 DNA sequence: TGCGCCAGCAGCTTGGAGCAAGGAGGGTATGGCTACACCTTC. Protein sequence: CASSLEQGGYGYTF.